The clone carrying this T cell receptor beta chain was picked up many times. Its target is not known. Unique molecular identifiers had been added to the TCR beta cDNA libraries. When about 1 to 11 million T cells were used, they gave about 550,000 cDNA molecules. A single record per CDR3 protein comes from TCRdb applying MiXCR to the PCR reads. The data contain about 180,000 distinct CDR3 sequences, about 29% of them singletons. This record comes from a study of post-analysis software for immune sequencing data. At the level of the study: Relapsing-remitting, secondary progressive and progressive-relapsing multiple sclerosis were all included among the disease courses.

Germline lookup yields CDR1 SEHNR and CDR2 FQNEAQ (reference sequence). The length of the CDR3 is 14 residues. V was shortened by 2 bases and J by 0 bases, with 6 bases between the two germline ends. General observations from the study: There was significantly lower normalized Chao1 diversity in multiple sclerosis patients than in controls. With TRBV5-6, TRBV5-1 and TRBV20-1 included, about 5 TRBV segments were more frequent in patients than in controls.

Sequencing used blood. This TCR was recovered from a girl aged 5-17 years with multiple sclerosis. This chain joins TRBV7-9 and TRBJ2-3; D not certain. The CDR3 DNA is TGTGCCAGCAGCTTATCGGGTAGCACAGATACGCAGTATTTT. Amino acids: CASSLSGSTDTQYF.